Sequencing of this T cell receptor beta chain was carried out in a study of identical twins. Study-wide results and limits: Compared with models, monozygotic twins showed more out-of-frame TCR alpha sharing.

TCRdb fed the 5' RACE reads into MiXCR, producing one record per CDR3 protein. The sample has hundreds of thousands of distinct CDR3 sequences, 5.5% to 6.5% seen once; the top ten hold roughly 1.8%. Donors uniformly comprised healthy Caucasians. A few counts support this clonotype. Its antigen is still unknown. The germline CDR1 and CDR2 sequences are SGHTA and FQGTGA. Trimming took 8 bases from V and 1 from J; bases not matched to a gene: 15. The CDR3 runs to 17 residues. Sequenced input: naive T cells sorted from blood. The chain couples TRBV7-3 to TRBJ1-1; 8 positions match TRBD1. The TCR originated in a man younger than 30 in good health. The CDR3 region has the DNA TGTGCCAGCTCAATGGACAGGGTGTCAATAGCGAACACTGAAGCTTTCTTT. Protein sequence: CASSMDRVSIANTEAFF. Together with reference TRBV7-3 and TRBJ1-1, the CDR3 gives the full variable domain: GAGVSQTPSNKVTEKGKYVELRCDPISGHTALYWYRQSLGQGPEFLIYFQGTGAADDSGLPNDRFFAVRPEGSVSTLKIQRTERGDSAVYLCASSMDRVSIANTEAFFGQGTRLTVV.